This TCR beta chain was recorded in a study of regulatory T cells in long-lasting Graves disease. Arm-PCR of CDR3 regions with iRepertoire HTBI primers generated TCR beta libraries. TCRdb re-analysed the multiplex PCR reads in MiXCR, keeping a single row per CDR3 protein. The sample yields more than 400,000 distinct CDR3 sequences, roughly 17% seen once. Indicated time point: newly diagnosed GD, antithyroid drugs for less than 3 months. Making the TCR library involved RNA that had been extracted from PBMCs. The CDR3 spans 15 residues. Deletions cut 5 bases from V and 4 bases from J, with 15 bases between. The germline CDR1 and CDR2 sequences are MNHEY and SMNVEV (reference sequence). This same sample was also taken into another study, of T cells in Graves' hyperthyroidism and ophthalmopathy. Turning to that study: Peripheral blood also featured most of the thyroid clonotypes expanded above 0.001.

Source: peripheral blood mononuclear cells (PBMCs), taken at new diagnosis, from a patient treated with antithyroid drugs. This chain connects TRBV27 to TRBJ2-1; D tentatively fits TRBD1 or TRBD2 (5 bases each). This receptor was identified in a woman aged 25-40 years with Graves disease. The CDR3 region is CASSATQEGYNEQFF. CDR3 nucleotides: TGTGCCAGCAGTGCGACTCAAGAGGGGTACAATGAGCAGTTCTTC.